The TCR beta chain under discussion was sequenced for a study of blood T cells in healthy people across ages. Study-wide findings and caveats: Relative to aged donors, long-lived donors carried more naive CD4+ cells and displayed higher diversity.

This clonotype has just a few counts. Its antigen is as yet unknown. A J-beta primer mix and a sample-barcoded 5' primer were used in a second PCR of roughly 7 to 12 cycles. A template-switch adaptor with 12 random nucleotides tagged each cDNA molecule. TCRdb reprocessed the 5' RACE reads via MiXCR and lists one record per CDR3 protein. The sample includes roughly 2 million distinct CDR3 sequences, about 50% of them seen just once. This CDR3 region has 16 residues. Trimming removed 7 bases from V and 2 bases from J, with 18 bases in between. Per the germline V gene, CDR1 is MNHEY and CDR2 is SVGAGI. This TCR derives from a woman in her thirties or forties in good health. Specimen: blood. The chain couples TRBV6-5 to TRBJ2-1; possible D gene TRBD1, 5 bases. The CDR3 sequence: CASTRQLNFAYNEQFF. CDR3 nucleotide sequence: TGTGCCAGCACCCGACAGTTAAACTTCGCCTACAATGAGCAGTTCTTC.